These 17 T cell receptor beta chains came from one sample sequenced in a study of OX40 agonist ivuxolimab in advanced cancers. Generated by immunoSEQ multiplex PCR, the TCRdb table keeps only in-frame clones and is missing some. The repertoire has around 99,000 clones, less than 95% of them found once; the top ten carry around 1.2%. The material was CD4+ or CD8+ T cells sorted from blood, obtained in a trial of the OX40 agonist ivuxolimab. The source of these receptors is an adult with an advanced solid tumor such as melanoma, head and neck, liver or kidney cancer.

This rearrangement joins TRBV12-5 to TRBJ2-2; 13 bases map to TRBD2. V trimming: 4 bases; J trimming: 2 bases; junction bases outside the gene matches: 10. The CDR3 is made up of 19 amino acids. Germline V gene data show CDR1 as LGHNT and CDR2 as FRNRAP. CDR3 sequence: CASGSLPGLAGLNTGELFF. CDR3 DNA sequence: TGTGCTAGTGGTTCTCTACCGGGACTAGCGGGATTAAACACCGGGGAGCTGTTTTTT.

The V call is TRBV27, the J call TRBJ1-1; the match to TRBD1 covers 7 bases. The CDR3 is 16 amino acids. The J segment lost 5 bases and the V segment lost 7 bases, leaving 16 bases of the junction unmatched. Germline CDR1 reads MNHEY; CDR2 reads SMNVEV (reference sequence). The CDR3 DNA is TGTGCCAGCACCCCCCAACAAGAGACAGGGCAAACTGAAGCTTTCTTT. It specifies CASTPQQETGQTEAFF.

This clone has only a few counts. This sequence joins TRBV10-3 and TRBJ2-1; D gene ambiguous. Germline assignment: CDR1 ENHRY and CDR2 SYGVKD. Trimming left V 4 bases short and J 8 bases short, with 6 bases between. The CDR3 is 11 residues long. DNA of the CDR3: TGTGCCATCAGTGTTGGGGATGAGCAGTTCTTC. Translating it yields CAISVGDEQFF.

The CDR3 DNA sequence: TGCGCCAGCACCCGAAGTCCGGCTAGCGACGAGCAGTACTTC. This encodes CASTRSPASDEQYF. V and J are TRBV5-1 and TRBJ2-7; tentative D call: TRBD2 (6 bases). Trimming pared 6 bases from V and 5 bases from J, leaving 18 bases between. Per germline, CDR1 SGHRS and CDR2 YFSETQ. This CDR3 is 14 amino acids long.

The chain is built from TRBV5-1 and TRBJ1-6; 10 nucleotides match TRBD1. V was clipped by 3 bases and J by 9 bases; unmatched bases: 6. The CDR3 covers 15 residues. Germline V lookup: CDR1 SGHRS, CDR2 YFSETQ. This CDR3 is CASSSGTGERSPLHF. CDR3 coding DNA: TGCGCCAGCAGCTCTGGGACAGGGGAACGTTCACCCCTCCACTTT.

This rearrangement joins TRBV7-6 to TRBJ1-1, with D maybe TRBD1 (5 bases). Germline-derived CDR1 and CDR2 are SGHVS and FNYEAQ. The CDR3 is 17 amino acids. The germline V and J ends were trimmed by 0 bases and 2 bases, with 16 bases remaining between them. CDR3 in amino acids: CASSLASVFRDNTEAFF. As DNA, the CDR3 is TGTGCCAGCAGCTTAGCGAGCGTGTTCCGGGACAACACTGAAGCTTTCTTT.

J is TRBJ1-4 and V is TRBV5-1; 7 nucleotides line up with TRBD1. Germline V gives CDR1 SGHRS, CDR2 YFSETQ. The CDR3 has 15 residues. V dropped 4 bases and J dropped 3; count of bases not matched to a gene: 6. The CDR3 sequence: CASSLQGLPNEKLFF. CDR3 nucleotide sequence: TGCGCCAGCAGCCTACAGGGGTTGCCTAATGAAAAACTGTTTTTT.

The CDR3 loop reads CASSPGLARREQYF. The CDR3 nucleotides read TGTGCCAGCAGTCCGGGACTAGCTCGTCGCGAGCAGTACTTC. The rearrangement joins TRBV2 to TRBJ2-7; 9 positions match TRBD2. Trimming at V came to 5 bases and at J to 6 bases, leaving 8 bases not matched to a gene. The CDR3 has 14 amino acids. CDR1 and CDR2 (germline): SNHLY, FYNNEI.

The V call is TRBV30, the J call TRBJ2-1, with D possibly being TRBD2 (6 bases). V was clipped by 2 bases and J by 4 bases, with 6 bases between them. Germline lookup yields CDR1 GTSNPN and CDR2 SVGIG (reference sequence). The CDR3 consists of 12 residues. CDR3: CAWSLAYNEQFF. In DNA form, the CDR3 reads TGTGCCTGGAGTCTAGCGTACAATGAGCAGTTCTTC.

This clone has just one count. This sequence joins TRBV6-5 and TRBJ2-3; D is possibly TRBD2 (5 bases). Germline V gene sequence: CDR1 MNHEY, CDR2 SVGAGI. Trimming removed 5 bases from V and 5 bases from J, with 11 bases in between. The CDR3 loop spans 13 amino acids. In DNA, the CDR3 is TGTGCCAGCAGTCGGAGTCGGGAAGATACGCAGTATTTT. This translates into CASSRSREDTQYF.

This chain uses TRBV5-1 with TRBJ2-1, with 12 positions matching TRBD2. The CDR3 has 15 residues. Per the germline V gene, CDR1 is SGHRS and CDR2 is YFSETQ. J gave up 6 bases and V 4 bases, and 5 bases lay outside the gene matches. The CDR3 spells CASSGLAGGVNEQFF. CDR3 DNA: TGCGCCAGCAGCGGGCTAGCGGGAGGGGTCAATGAGCAGTTCTTC.

The genes are TRBV12-5 and TRBJ2-3; 9 bases fit TRBD2. J lost 0 bases, V lost 2 bases, and 9 bases had no gene match. The CDR3 sequence is 18 residues long. CDR1 is LGHNT, CDR2 FRNRAP, per germline. The CDR3 region is CASGLPLGGRASTDTQYF. For the CDR3, the DNA is TGTGCTAGTGGTTTGCCCTTGGGCGGGAGGGCTAGCACAGATACGCAGTATTTT.

V and J are TRBV7-2 and TRBJ2-7, with a possible D match to TRBD2 (5 bases). V lost 5 bases and J lost 3, with 14 bases in between. Germline V gene lookup returns CDR1 SGHTA and CDR2 FQGNSA. The CDR3 runs 14 residues. As DNA, the CDR3 is TGTGCCAGCAGCGTAACTAGGCTCAACTACGAGCAGTACTTC. Its protein product is CASSVTRLNYEQYF.

The chain joins TRBV12-5 to TRBJ2-3, with TRBD2 matching 7 bases. There are 16 residues in the CDR3. Germline CDR1 and CDR2: LGHNT and FRNRAP. V was pared by 0 bases and J by 2 bases, with 5 bases of the junction left unmatched. The CDR3 loop reads CASGLVRGGITDTQYF. The CDR3 DNA follows: TGTGCTAGTGGTTTGGTACGGGGAGGGATCACAGATACGCAGTATTTT.

J is TRBJ2-1 and V is TRBV7-3; 7 bases agree with TRBD2. The ends lost 0 bases at V and 9 bases at J; junction bases unmatched: 11. The length of the CDR3 is 16 residues. Germline V gene lookup returns CDR1 SGHTA and CDR2 FQGTGA. CDR3 nucleotides: TGTGCCAGCAGCTTAACGGTTGCGGGAGTTTTTTCTGAGCAGTTCTTC. Translating it yields CASSLTVAGVFSEQFF.

V is TRBV10-3 and J is TRBJ2-2; 7 bases are shared with TRBD2. The V segment lost 0 bases and the J segment 3 bases; nucleotides outside the gene matches: 4. The germline CDR1 and CDR2 sequences are ENHRY and SYGVKD. There are 16 residues in the CDR3. CDR3 region: CAISESRGSDTGELFF. CDR3 nucleotides: TGTGCCATCAGTGAGTCTCGCGGGAGCGACACCGGGGAGCTGTTTTTT.

The rearrangement uses TRBV19 and TRBJ1-3; maybe TRBD1 (5 bases). The CDR3 covers 17 residues. V was trimmed by 3 bases and J by 0 bases, leaving 15 bases between them. Looked up from germline, CDR1 is LNHDA and CDR2 is SQIVND (reference sequence). CDR3 amino acids: CASSMGGEYGSGNTIYF. The CDR3, as DNA: TGTGCCAGTAGTATGGGGGGGGAATACGGCTCTGGAAACACCATATATTTT.